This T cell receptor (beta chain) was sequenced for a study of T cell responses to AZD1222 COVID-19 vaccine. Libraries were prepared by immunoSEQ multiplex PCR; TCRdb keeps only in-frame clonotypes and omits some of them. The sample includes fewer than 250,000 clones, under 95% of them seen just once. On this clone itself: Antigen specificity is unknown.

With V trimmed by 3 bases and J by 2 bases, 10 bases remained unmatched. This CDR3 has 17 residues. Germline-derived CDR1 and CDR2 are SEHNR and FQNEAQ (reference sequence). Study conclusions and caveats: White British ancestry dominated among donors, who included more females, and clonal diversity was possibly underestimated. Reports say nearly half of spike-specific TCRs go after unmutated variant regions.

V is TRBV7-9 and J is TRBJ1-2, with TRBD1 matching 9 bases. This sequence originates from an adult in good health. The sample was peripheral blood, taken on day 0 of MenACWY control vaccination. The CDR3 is CASSFRDRVKGNYGYTF. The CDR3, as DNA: TGTGCCAGCAGCTTCCGGGACAGGGTTAAAGGGAACTATGGCTACACCTTC.